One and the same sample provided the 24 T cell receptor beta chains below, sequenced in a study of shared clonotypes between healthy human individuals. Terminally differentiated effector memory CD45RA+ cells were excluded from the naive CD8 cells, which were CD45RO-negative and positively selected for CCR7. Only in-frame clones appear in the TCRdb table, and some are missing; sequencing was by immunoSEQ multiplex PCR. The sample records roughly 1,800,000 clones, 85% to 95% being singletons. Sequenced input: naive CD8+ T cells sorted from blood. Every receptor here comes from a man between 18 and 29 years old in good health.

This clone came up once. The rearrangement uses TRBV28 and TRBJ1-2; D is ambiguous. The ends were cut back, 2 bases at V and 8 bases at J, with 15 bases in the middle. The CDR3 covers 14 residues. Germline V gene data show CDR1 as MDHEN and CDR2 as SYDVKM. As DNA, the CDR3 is TGTGCCAGCAGTTTAGGAAAAGGAGGGTTGGGCTACACCTTC. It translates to CASSLGKGGLGYTF.

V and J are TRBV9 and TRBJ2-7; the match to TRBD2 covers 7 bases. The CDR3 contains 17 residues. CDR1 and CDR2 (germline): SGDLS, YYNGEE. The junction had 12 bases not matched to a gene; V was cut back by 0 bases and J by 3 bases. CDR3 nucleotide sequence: TGTGCCAGCAGCGTAGACGATGGCGGGGGAGACCTCTACGAGCAGTACTTC. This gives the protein CASSVDDGGGDLYEQYF.

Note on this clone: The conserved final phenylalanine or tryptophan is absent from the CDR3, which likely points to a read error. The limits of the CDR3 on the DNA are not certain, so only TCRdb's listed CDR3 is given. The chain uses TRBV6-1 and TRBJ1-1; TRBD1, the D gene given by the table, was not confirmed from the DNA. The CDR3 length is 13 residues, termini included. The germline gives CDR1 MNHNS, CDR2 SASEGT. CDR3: CASSEWPDGTGTV.

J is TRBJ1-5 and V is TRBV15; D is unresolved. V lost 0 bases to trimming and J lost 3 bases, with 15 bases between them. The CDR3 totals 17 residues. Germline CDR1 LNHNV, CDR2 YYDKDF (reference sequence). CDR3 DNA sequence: TGTGCCACCAGCAGAGATTTAATGGCGGCCACCAATCAGCCCCAGCATTTT. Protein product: CATSRDLMAATNQPQHF.

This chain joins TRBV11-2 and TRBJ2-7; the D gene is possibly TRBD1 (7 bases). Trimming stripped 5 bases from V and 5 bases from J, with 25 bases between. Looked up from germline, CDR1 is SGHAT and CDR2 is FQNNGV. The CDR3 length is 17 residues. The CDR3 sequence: CASSPIWGGTDLDEQYF. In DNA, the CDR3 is TGTGCCAGCAGCCCCATCTGGGGCGGGACAGACCTAGACGAGCAGTACTTC. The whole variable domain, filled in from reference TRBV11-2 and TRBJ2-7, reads EAGVAQSPRYKIIEKRQSVAFWCNPISGHATLYWYQQILGQGPKLLIQFQNNGVVDDSQLPKDRFSAERLKGVDSTLKIQPAKLEDSAVYLCASSPIWGGTDLDEQYFGPGTRLTVT.

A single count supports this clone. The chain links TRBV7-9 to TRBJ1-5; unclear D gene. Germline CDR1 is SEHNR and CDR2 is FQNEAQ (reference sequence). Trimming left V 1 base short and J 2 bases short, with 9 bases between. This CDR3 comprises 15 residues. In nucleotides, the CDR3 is TGTGCCAGCAGCTTAGACAGTATCGGCAATCAGCCCCAGCATTTT. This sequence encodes CASSLDSIGNQPQHF.

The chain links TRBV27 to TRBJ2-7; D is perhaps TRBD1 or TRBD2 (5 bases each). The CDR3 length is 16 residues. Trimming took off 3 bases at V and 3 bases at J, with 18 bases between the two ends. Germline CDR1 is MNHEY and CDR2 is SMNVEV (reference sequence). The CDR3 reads CASSLGIGTDLYEQYF. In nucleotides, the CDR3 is TGTGCCAGCAGTTTGGGAATCGGGACGGACCTCTACGAGCAGTACTTC.

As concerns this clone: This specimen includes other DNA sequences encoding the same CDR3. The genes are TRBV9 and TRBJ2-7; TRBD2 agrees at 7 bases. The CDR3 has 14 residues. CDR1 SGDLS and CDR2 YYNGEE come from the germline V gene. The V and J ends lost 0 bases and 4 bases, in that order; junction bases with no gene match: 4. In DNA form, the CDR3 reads TGTGCCAGCAGCGTAGCTGGAGCGGGGTACGAGCAGTACTTC. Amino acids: CASSVAGAGYEQYF.

The CDR3 DNA reads TGTGCCAGCAGTCTCGACGGGGGATTGAACACTGAAGCTTTCTTT. Translating it yields CASSLDGGLNTEAFF. The chain has TRBV6-1 and TRBJ1-1; perhaps TRBD1 as D (5 bases). The CDR3 runs to 15 residues. Germline V CDR1 and CDR2: MNHNS, SASEGT. Trimming took off 5 bases at V and 0 bases at J, with 13 bases between the two ends.

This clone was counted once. The CDR3 protein is CASSSDRATGNTIYF. CDR3 sequence (DNA): TGTGCCAGCAGTTCCGACAGGGCGACTGGAAACACCATATATTTT. This chain links TRBV6-5 with TRBJ1-3; 7 nucleotides line up with TRBD1. Unmatched junction bases numbered 5, after V lost 4 bases and J lost 2 bases. This CDR3 contains 15 residues. The germline CDR1 and CDR2 sequences are MNHEY and SVGAGI.

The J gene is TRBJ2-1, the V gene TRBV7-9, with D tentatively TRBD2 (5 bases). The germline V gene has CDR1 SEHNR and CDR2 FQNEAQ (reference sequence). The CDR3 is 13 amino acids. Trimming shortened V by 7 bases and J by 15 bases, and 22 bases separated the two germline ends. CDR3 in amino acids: CASIASTRGYGFF. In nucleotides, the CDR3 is TGTGCCAGCATCGCCTCTACCCGGGGATATGGGTTCTTC.

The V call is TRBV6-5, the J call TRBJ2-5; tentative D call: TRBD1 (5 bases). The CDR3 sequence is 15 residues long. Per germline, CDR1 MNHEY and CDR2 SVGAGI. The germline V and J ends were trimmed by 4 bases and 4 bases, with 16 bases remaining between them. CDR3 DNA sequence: TGTGCCAGCAGTTCCAGGGATTATTGGGGAGAGACCCAGTACTTC. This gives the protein CASSSRDYWGETQYF.

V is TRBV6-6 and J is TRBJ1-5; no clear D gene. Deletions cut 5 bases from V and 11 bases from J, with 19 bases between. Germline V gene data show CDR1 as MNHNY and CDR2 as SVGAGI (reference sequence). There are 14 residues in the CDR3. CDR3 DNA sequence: TGTGCCAGCAGTGACGTTTTAAGGGAGCGATCCCAGCATTTT. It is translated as CASSDVLRERSQHF.

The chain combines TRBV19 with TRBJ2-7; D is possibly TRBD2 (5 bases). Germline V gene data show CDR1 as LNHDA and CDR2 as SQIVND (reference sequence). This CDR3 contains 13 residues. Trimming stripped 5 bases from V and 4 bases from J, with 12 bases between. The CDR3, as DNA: TGTGCCAGTAGTGCCGGGATGTTTTACGAGCAGTACTTC. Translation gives CASSAGMFYEQYF.

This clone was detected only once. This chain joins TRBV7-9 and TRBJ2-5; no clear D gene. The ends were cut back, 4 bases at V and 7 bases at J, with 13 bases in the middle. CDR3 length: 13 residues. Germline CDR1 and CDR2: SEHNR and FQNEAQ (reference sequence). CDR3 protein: CASSSTYSGTQYF. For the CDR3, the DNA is TGTGCCAGCAGCTCCACATATTCGGGGACCCAGTACTTC.

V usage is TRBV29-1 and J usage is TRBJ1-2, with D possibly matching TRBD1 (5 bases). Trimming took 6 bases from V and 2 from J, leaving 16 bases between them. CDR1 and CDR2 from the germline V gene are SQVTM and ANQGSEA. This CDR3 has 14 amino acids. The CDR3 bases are TGCAGCGTCGAGAAGACAGAACTAAACTATGGCTACACCTTC. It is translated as CSVEKTELNYGYTF.

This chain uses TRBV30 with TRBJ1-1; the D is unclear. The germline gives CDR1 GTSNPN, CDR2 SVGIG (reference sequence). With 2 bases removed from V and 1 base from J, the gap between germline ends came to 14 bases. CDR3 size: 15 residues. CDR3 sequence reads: CAWSRRKGPNTEAFF. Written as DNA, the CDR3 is TGTGCCTGGAGTAGGAGGAAGGGTCCGAACACTGAAGCTTTCTTT.

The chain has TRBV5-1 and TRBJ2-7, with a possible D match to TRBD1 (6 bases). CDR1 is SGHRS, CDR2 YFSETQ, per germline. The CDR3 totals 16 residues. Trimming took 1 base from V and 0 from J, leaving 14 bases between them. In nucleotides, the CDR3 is TGCGCCAGCAGCTTGCCGCCCGACAGGTTCTCCTACGAGCAGTACTTC. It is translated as CASSLPPDRFSYEQYF. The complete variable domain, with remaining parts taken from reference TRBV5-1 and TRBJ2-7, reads KAGVTQTPRYLIKTRGQQVTLSCSPISGHRSVSWYQQTPGQGLQFLFEYFSETQRNKGNFPGRFSGRQFSNSRSEMNVSTLELGDSALYLCASSLPPDRFSYEQYFGPGTRLTVT.

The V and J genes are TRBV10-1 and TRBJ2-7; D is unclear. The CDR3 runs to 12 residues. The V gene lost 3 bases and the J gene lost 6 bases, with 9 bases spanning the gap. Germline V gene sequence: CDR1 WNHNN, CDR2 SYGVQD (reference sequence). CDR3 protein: CASSDGIGEQYF. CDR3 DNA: TGCGCCAGCAGTGACGGCATCGGCGAGCAGTACTTC.

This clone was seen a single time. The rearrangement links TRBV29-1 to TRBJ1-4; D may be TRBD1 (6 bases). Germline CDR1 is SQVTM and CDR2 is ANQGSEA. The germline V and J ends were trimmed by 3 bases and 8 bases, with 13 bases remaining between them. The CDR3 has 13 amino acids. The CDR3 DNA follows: TGCAGCGTTGAGGGGGGCAGTCGGGAAAAACTGTTTTTT. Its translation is CSVEGGSREKLFF.

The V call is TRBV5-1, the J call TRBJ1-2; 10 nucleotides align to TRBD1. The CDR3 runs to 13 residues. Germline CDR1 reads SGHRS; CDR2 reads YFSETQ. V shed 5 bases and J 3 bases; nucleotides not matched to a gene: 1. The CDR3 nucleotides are TGCGCCAGCAGGGGGACAGGGGACTATGGCTACACCTTC. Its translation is CASRGTGDYGYTF.

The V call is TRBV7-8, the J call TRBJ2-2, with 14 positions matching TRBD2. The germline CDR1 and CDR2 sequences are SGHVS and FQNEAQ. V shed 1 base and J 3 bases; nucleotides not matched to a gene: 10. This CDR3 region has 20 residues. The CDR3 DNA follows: TGTGCCAGCAGCTTAGAATTTTTGGGGACTAGCGGGAGCGACACCGGGGAGCTGTTTTTT. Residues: CASSLEFLGTSGSDTGELFF.

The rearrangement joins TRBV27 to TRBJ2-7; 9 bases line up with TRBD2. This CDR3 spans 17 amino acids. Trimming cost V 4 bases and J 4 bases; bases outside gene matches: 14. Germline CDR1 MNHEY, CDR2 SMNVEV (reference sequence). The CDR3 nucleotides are TGTGCCAGCAGTTACCGGGGGGTAGCGGGAGCATGGTACGAGCAGTACTTC. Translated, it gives CASSYRGVAGAWYEQYF.

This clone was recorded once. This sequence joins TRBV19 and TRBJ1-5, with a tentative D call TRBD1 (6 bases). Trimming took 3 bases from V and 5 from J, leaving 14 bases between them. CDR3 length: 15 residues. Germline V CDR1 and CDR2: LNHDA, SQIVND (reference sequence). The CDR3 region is CASSMGDKLDQPQHF. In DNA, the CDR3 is TGTGCCAGTAGTATGGGGGACAAGTTGGATCAGCCCCAGCATTTT.